The rows below give T cell receptor beta chains drawn from one sample of a study of post-analysis software for immune sequencing data. One entry per CDR3 protein, called by TCRdb with MiXCR from the PCR reads. The repertoire includes roughly 670,000 distinct CDR3 sequences, 55% to 60% of them detected once, and about 11% sits in the top ten. Sequenced: blood. Receptors were obtained from a girl aged 2 to 9 with multiple sclerosis. Both conserved end residues are part of each CDR3. Fields, in order: J gene, V gene, clone size, D gene, CDR3 protein, CDR3 DNA. The D gene is left open where the match is weak. Clone size is shown for a subset of rows, as once, few, many or a class of expanded clone.

TRBJ2-5	TRBV7-2	-	TRBD1	CASSHDRGGETQYF	TGTGCCAGCAGCCATGACAGGGGAGGAGAGACCCAGTACTTC
TRBJ2-3	TRBV30	-	-	CAWTGRISTDTQYF	TGTGCCTGGACGGGACGGATTAGCACAGATACGCAGTATTTT
TRBJ1-5	TRBV7-9	-	TRBD1	CASSLDDGTGGKSNQPQHF	TGTGCCAGCAGCTTAGACGACGGGACAGGGGGGAAAAGCAATCAGCCCCAGCATTTT
TRBJ1-2	TRBV5-1	-	-	CASSFQGTRGYTF	TGCGCCAGCAGCTTTCAAGGGACAAGGGGCTACACCTTC
TRBJ1-2	TRBV29-1	-	TRBD1	CSAILRDRGHVGYTF	TGCAGCGCAATACTCCGGGACAGGGGGCATGTTGGCTACACCTTC
TRBJ2-6	TRBV27	-	TRBD1	CASSPKTGTGSGANVLTF	TGTGCCAGCAGTCCGAAAACCGGGACAGGGTCTGGGGCCAACGTCCTGACTTTC
TRBJ2-5	TRBV20-1	few	TRBD2	CSASREVHQETQYF	TGCAGTGCTAGTCGGGAGGTACATCAAGAGACCCAGTACTTC
TRBJ2-7	TRBV12-3/TRBV12-4	-	-	CASSLNQREQYF	TGTGCCAGCAGTTTAAACCAGAGGGAGCAGTACTTC
TRBJ2-3	TRBV7-2	-	TRBD2	CAGSLVGTSTDAQYF	TGTGCCGGCAGCTTAGTAGGGACTAGCACAGATGCGCAGTATTTT
TRBJ2-3	TRBV7-2	-	-	CASSPSLGPLTDTQYF	TGTGCCAGCAGCCCTTCGCTGGGACCCCTCACAGATACGCAGTATTTT
TRBJ2-7	TRBV3-1	-	TRBD2	CASSQGIAGGSYEQYF	TGTGCCAGCAGCCAAGGAATAGCGGGAGGGTCCTACGAGCAGTACTTC
TRBJ2-5	TRBV7-3	-	-	CASSLTRQGRGETQYF	TGTGCCAGCAGCTTAACGAGGCAGGGAAGAGGGGAGACCCAGTACTTC
TRBJ2-1	TRBV12-3/TRBV12-4	-	TRBD2	CASSYYTSGSINEQFF	TGTGCCAGCAGTTATTATACTAGCGGGAGCATCAATGAGCAGTTCTTC
TRBJ2-7	TRBV20-1	-	TRBD1	CSARDPVGQGGYEQYF	TGCAGTGCTAGAGATCCAGTTGGACAGGGGGGGTACGAGCAGTACTTC
TRBJ1-1	TRBV20-1	few	TRBD1	CSARRTGGWTEAFF	TGCAGTGCTAGACGGACAGGGGGCTGGACTGAAGCTTTCTTT
TRBJ2-5	TRBV6-5	-	-	CASSSRGIGETQYF	TGTGCCAGCAGTTCCCGAGGGATTGGAGAGACCCAGTACTTC
TRBJ1-2	TRBV4-1	-	-	CASAGGGGTANYGYTF	TGCGCCAGCGCCGGGGGAGGGGGAACGGCTAACTATGGCTACACCTTC
TRBJ2-2	TRBV29-1	once	-	CSVREQGTGELFF	TGCAGCGTTAGAGAGCAGGGCACCGGGGAGCTGTTTTTT
TRBJ1-5	TRBV7-2	-	TRBD1	CASSLGPGQGARQPQHF	TGTGCCAGCAGCTTGGGCCCGGGACAGGGGGCGCGGCAGCCCCAGCATTTT
TRBJ2-1	TRBV18	-	TRBD2	CASSPKAGGIHEQFF	TGTGCCAGCTCACCAAAAGCGGGAGGGATCCATGAGCAGTTCTTC
TRBJ2-1	TRBV20-1	-	-	CSARPGSGYNEQFF	TGCAGTGCTAGGCCCGGGAGTGGTTACAATGAGCAGTTCTTC
TRBJ1-2	TRBV6-5	-	TRBD1	CASSQTGFYGYTF	TGTGCCAGCAGTCAGACAGGGTTCTATGGCTACACCTTC
TRBJ2-7	TRBV5-5	-	TRBD2	CASSLFIPRGADYEQYF	TGTGCCAGCAGCTTGTTTATTCCGCGGGGGGCTGACTACGAGCAGTACTTC
TRBJ2-1	TRBV27	-	TRBD2	CASSSPLAGGPSNEQFF	TGTGCCAGCAGTTCCCCCCTAGCGGGAGGACCCTCCAATGAGCAGTTCTTC
TRBJ2-3	TRBV6-6	-	-	CASSYSFQTYSTDTQYF	TGTGCCAGCAGTTACTCGTTCCAGACTTATAGCACAGATACGCAGTATTTT
TRBJ2-7	TRBV5-1	-	TRBD2	CASSVSGENEQYF	TGCGCCAGCAGCGTTAGCGGGGAAAACGAGCAGTACTTC
TRBJ1-1	TRBV7-3	-	-	CASSPQGGWAALETEAFF	TGTGCCAGCAGCCCCCAAGGGGGGTGGGCGGCCCTTGAAACTGAAGCTTTCTTT
TRBJ1-2	TRBV3-1	-	TRBD1	CASSPGDRPYGYTF	TGTGCCAGCAGCCCAGGGGACAGGCCCTATGGCTACACCTTC
TRBJ2-1	TRBV29-1	-	TRBD2	CSARDLAGEQFF	TGCAGCGCCCGGGACCTAGCGGGTGAGCAGTTCTTC
TRBJ2-7	TRBV7-9	-	TRBD1	CASSLGQGGRYF	TGTGCCAGCAGCTTAGGACAGGGGGGGCGGTACTTC
TRBJ2-3	TRBV4-3	few	TRBD2	CASSPRRDYNTDTQYF	TGCGCCAGCAGCCCCCGCCGGGACTACAACACAGATACGCAGTATTTT
TRBJ2-1	TRBV29-1	-	-	CSVEGNRETSYNEQFF	TGCAGCGTTGAGGGGAACAGGGAGACCTCCTACAATGAGCAGTTCTTC
TRBJ2-1	TRBV29-1	-	TRBD1	CSVPGTVTYNEQFF	TGCAGCGTCCCCGGGACAGTTACTTACAATGAGCAGTTCTTC
TRBJ1-6	TRBV5-6	few	-	CATVRLATNSPLHF	TGTGCCACCGTCCGGCTTGCGACTAATTCACCCCTCCACTTT
TRBJ2-3	TRBV6-2/TRBV6-3	many	-	CASRQVSGADTQYF	TGTGCCAGCAGACAGGTCTCAGGCGCAGATACGCAGTATTTT
TRBJ2-3	TRBV9	-	-	CASSVASGISTDTQYF	TGTGCCAGCAGCGTAGCTTCAGGGATCAGCACAGATACGCAGTATTTT
TRBJ2-3	TRBV12-3/TRBV12-4	few	-	CASPPLASTDTQYF	TGTGCCAGCCCTCCTTTAGCGAGCACAGATACGCAGTATTTT
TRBJ2-7	TRBV4-1	few	TRBD1	CASSPVEQGYYEQYF	TGCGCCAGCAGCCCAGTAGAACAGGGGTACTACGAGCAGTACTTC
TRBJ2-5	TRBV15	-	-	CATSRGGGQETQYF	TGTGCCACCAGCAGAGGCGGCGGACAAGAGACCCAGTACTTC
TRBJ2-1	TRBV18	-	-	CASSPRNLEQFF	TGTGCCAGCTCACCGAGGAATCTAGAGCAGTTCTTC
TRBJ2-7	TRBV20-1	-	-	CSARGPSTYEQYF	TGCAGTGCTCGGGGGCCCTCCACCTACGAGCAGTACTTC
TRBJ2-5	TRBV20-1	-	-	CSARESQRPQETQYF	TGCAGTGCTAGAGAGAGTCAGAGACCGCAAGAGACCCAGTACTTC
TRBJ2-2	TRBV12-3/TRBV12-4	-	-	CASSLRGLSGELFF	TGTGCCAGCAGTTTAAGAGGGCTTAGCGGGGAGCTGTTTTTT
TRBJ1-2	TRBV7-2	-	TRBD1	CASSPPGTEIYGYTF	TGTGCCAGCAGCCCTCCCGGGACAGAGATCTATGGCTACACCTTC
TRBJ1-2	TRBV5-5	few	-	CASTTWTADLGGYTF	TGTGCCAGCACCACCTGGACAGCCGATCTGGGAGGCTACACCTTC
TRBJ2-4	TRBV27	-	-	CASSDWSGPKNIQYF	TGTGCCAGCAGTGACTGGAGCGGACCCAAAAACATTCAGTACTTC
TRBJ2-3	TRBV20-1	-	TRBD2	CSAFLLAERTDTQYF	TGCAGTGCTTTTTTACTAGCGGAGCGCACAGATACGCAGTATTTT